This T cell receptor (beta chain) was sequenced in a study of T cell responses to AZD1222 COVID-19 vaccine (dated by TCRdb to about 2021). For context, the study as a whole: AZD1222 recipients whose second dose came at about 4 weeks and those whose second dose came at about 12 weeks were combined into one group, since spike-specific TCR depth and breadth did not differ between the two schedules. TCR sequencing was performed for about 250 trial participants, of whom about 200 were given two doses of AZD1222 and roughly 25 were given two doses of MenACWY control vaccine. Trial participants were enrolled by age into 18-55, 56-69 and 70-plus year subgroups, with 148, 28 and 57 TCR-sequenced participants respectively.

Broad study findings and their caveats: Conclusions about previously exposed vaccinees were limited because only six AZD1222 recipients were SARS-CoV-2 seropositive at baseline. CD4 TCRs associated with the vaccine covered the entire spike protein, and the dominant responses were in regions 160-218 and 743-854. After two AZD1222 doses, spike-specific TCR breadth and depth were significantly higher than at day 0 and than in MenACWY recipients. Participants were mostly white British and included more females than males, and it was suggested by the authors that clonal diversity may have been underestimated. Reportedly, almost half of the unique spike-specific TCRs recognized epitopes lying outside the regions that are mutated in the B.1.351 and B.1.1.7 variants. The 56-69-year group was small, and its depth increase did not reach significance, likely because of low power. Because no day 14 peak-response samples were available, repertoires were characterized only after the peak T cell response.

In regard to this clone: There is no known antigen for this receptor. Base qualities are missing; no much larger clone stands one base away.

Read against the paper, the sample's time point label means: baseline before first vaccination. Vaccinee samples came from UK trials COV001 and COV002, including a single-blind randomized controlled phase 2/3 trial of AZD1222 (ChAdOx1 nCoV-19) in healthy adults. For TCRbeta chain sequencing, PBMC samples were collected from trial participants at day 0 and at day 28 after the second dose. The CDR3 holds 15 amino acids from the cysteine to the phenylalanine. Just CDR3 DNA is preserved here, 45 bases in frame from base 1. A distance of 14 bases separates the germline ends of V and J, which lose 2 bases and 4 bases respectively. From a lookup of the germline V gene, CDR1 and CDR2 are MNHEY and SVGEGT. The CDR3 regions of human TCRbeta chains were analyzed by immunosequencing. Under the source paper's analysis protocol: Repertoire TCRs were matched against a reference library of SARS-CoV-2-specific TCRs generated with the MIRA antigen-specificity platform. Breadth meant the fraction of unique TCRs that were SARS-CoV-2-associated, whereas depth meant the fraction of total T cells that were SARS-CoV-2-associated. Using the MIRA data, each spike-specific TCR was assigned both to the spike region to which the TCR was reactive and to a CD4 or CD8 class. Log10-transformed breadth and depth values were compared by one-way ANOVA with Sidak's multiple comparisons tests. TCRdb limited this immuneACCESS table to in-frame rearrangements with V and J called. A share of clones is missing; checked studies link under half to unresolved V genes, and the rest is unexplained. That table furnishes V, J and clone size, whereas the DNA furnished D and trimming. A total of roughly 96,000 clones appear in this sample, under 90% of them only once. The top ten constitute about 26% of the sample.

The material sequenced was peripheral blood, taken on day 0 of AZD1222 vaccination. The V and J genes are TRBV6-2 or TRBV6-3 and TRBJ1-2, with the identity of the D gene unclear. The TCR sequence derives from an adult in good health. The CDR3 region has the sequence CASSYLRTKTYGYTF. The bases read TGTGCCAGCAGTTACCTCCGAACAAAGACCTATGGCTACACCTTC.